This entry is about one TCR beta chain. The data were obtained in a study of cytomegalovirus exposure and HLA in healthy donors. With 60 Vbeta and 13 Jbeta primers, the PCR was carried out. Profiled with immunoSEQ multiplex PCR; TCRdb holds only in-frame clones, not every one. This listing includes around 140,000 clones. From germline, CDR1 is SGHVS and CDR2 FQNEAQ. V was clipped by 5 bases and J by 4 bases, with 24 bases between them. This CDR3 spans 18 amino acids. Sequences were obtained from PBMCs. This clonotype was sampled from a man younger than 30 in good health and CMV-seronegative. The gene calls are TRBV7-8 and TRBJ1-3, with D perhaps TRBD1 (5 bases). CDR3 coding DNA: TGTGCCAGCAGCCTAACGAGGACCCGGAGGGGAGGCGGAAACACCATATATTTT. It is translated as CASSLTRTRRGGGNTIYF.